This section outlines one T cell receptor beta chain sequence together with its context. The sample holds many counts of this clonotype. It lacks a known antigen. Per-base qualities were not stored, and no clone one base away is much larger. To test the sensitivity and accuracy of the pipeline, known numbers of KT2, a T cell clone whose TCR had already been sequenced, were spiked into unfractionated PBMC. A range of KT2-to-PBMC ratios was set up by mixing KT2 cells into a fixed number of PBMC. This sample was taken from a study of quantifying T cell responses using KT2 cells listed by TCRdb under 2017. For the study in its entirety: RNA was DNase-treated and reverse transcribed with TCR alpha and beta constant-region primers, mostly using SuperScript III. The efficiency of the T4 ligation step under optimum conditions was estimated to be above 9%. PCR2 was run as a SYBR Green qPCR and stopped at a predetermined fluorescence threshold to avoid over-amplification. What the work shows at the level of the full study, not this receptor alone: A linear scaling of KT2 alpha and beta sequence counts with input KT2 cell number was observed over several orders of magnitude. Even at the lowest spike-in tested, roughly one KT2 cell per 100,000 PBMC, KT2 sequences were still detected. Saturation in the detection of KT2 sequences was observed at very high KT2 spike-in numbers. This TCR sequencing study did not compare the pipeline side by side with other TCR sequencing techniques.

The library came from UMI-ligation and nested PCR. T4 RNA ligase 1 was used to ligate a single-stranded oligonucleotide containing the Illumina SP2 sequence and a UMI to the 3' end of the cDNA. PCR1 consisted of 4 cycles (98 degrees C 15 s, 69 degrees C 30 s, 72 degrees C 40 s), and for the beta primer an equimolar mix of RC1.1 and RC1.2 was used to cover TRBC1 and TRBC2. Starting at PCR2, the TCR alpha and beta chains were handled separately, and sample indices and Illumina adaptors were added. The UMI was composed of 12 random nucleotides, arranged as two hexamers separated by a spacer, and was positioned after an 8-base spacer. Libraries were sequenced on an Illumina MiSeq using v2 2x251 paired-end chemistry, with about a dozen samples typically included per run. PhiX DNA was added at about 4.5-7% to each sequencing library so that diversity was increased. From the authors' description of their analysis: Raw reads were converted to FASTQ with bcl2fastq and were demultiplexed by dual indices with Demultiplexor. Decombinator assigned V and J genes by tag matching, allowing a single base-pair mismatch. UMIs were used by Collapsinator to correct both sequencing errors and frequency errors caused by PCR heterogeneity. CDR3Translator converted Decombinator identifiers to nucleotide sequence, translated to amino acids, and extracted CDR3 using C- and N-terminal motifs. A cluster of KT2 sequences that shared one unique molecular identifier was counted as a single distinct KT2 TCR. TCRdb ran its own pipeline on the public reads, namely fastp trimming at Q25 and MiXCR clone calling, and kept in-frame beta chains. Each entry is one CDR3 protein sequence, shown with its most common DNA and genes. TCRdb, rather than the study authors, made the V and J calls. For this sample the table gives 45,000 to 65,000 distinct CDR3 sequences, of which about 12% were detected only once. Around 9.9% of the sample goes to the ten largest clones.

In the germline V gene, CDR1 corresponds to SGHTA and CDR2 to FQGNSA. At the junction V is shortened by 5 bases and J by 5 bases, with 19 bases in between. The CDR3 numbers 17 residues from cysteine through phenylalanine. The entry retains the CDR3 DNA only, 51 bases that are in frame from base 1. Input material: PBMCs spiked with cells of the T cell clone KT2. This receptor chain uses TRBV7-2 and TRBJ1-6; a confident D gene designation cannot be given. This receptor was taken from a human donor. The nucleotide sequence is TGTGCCAGCAGCCCGCATGCCCGGAGGCGAAATAATTCACCCCTCCACTTT. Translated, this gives CASSPHARRRNNSPLHF.